The following is a T cell receptor beta chain sequence with its context. Germline CDR1 SGHTA, CDR2 FQGNSA. V dropped 2 bases and J dropped 0 bases, with 11 bases sitting between them. The CDR3 extends over 16 amino acids. The data were produced by immunoSEQ multiplex PCR, yet TCRdb's version contains in-frame clones alone and is incomplete. The sample lists approximately 70,000 clones; approximately 88% were seen once. This specimen belongs to a study of blood T cell repertoires in COVID-19. Study summary: Whether acute or convalescent, the COVID-19 samples came from the United States, Italy and Spain.

Sequencing was performed on peripheral blood. The J gene is TRBJ2-1, the V gene TRBV7-2, with D hard to call. The TCR comes from an elderly man with active or convalescent COVID-19. CDR3 residues: CASSLFAGNSYNEQFF. Here the CDR3 DNA reads TGTGCCAGCAGCTTATTTGCCGGTAACTCCTACAATGAGCAGTTCTTC.